This T cell receptor beta chain was identified during a study of OX40 agonist ivuxolimab in advanced cancers. Overall study context: Treatment of patients was with ivuxolimab, an agonistic anti-OX40 (CD134) antibody. Participants averaged approximately 65 years of age (range about 23 to 80) and were under 90% male.

The CDR3 runs to 16 residues. CDR1 and CDR2 (germline): SGHRS, YFSETQ. The V gene lost 1 base and the J gene lost 3 bases, with 13 bases spanning the gap. Assay: immunoSEQ multiplex PCR; the TCRdb copy retains only in-frame clones and omits some. The sample shows around 65,000 clones, around 90% of them seen only once. This receptor was identified in an adult with an advanced solid tumor such as melanoma, head and neck, liver or kidney cancer. Sequencing was performed on CD4+ or CD8+ T cells sorted from blood, taken in a trial of the OX40 agonist ivuxolimab. The chain has TRBV5-1 and TRBJ2-2, with D uncertain. CDR3 residues: CASSLSAVKDTGELFF. Written as DNA, the CDR3 is TGCGCCAGCAGCTTGTCAGCTGTTAAGGACACCGGGGAGCTGTTTTTT.